This T cell receptor beta chain stems from a study of cytomegalovirus exposure and HLA in healthy donors. Study as a whole: Early released data comprised about 85 million unique TCRs from HLA-typed donors.

Trimming at V came to 3 bases and at J to 2 bases, leaving 3 bases not matched to a gene. The germline V gene encodes CDR1 MNHNS and CDR2 SASEGT. The CDR3 covers 14 residues. Whole-study results and caveats: Per a prior analysis, the majority of TCR beta V segments were productive roughly 87% or roughly 30% of the time. In a later analysis, specific HLA alleles were associated with around 17,000 TCR beta sequences at a 0.05 false discovery rate.

This clone was counted between two and nine times. Its antigen is undetermined. Use of 60 Vbeta and 13 Jbeta primers characterized the PCR. TCRdb keeps only in-frame clones here, not all; method: immunoSEQ multiplex PCR. The table has fewer than 250,000 clones, about four fifths seen once. This sequence joins TRBV6-1 and TRBJ1-1, with TRBD1 matching over 7 bases. The sequence was collected from a woman aged 45-60 years in good health and CMV-seropositive. Sequencing was done on a sample of PBMCs. The DNA for the CDR3 is TGTGCCAGCAGTGAGACAGGGACCAACACTGAAGCTTTCTTT. Its protein product is CASSETGTNTEAFF.